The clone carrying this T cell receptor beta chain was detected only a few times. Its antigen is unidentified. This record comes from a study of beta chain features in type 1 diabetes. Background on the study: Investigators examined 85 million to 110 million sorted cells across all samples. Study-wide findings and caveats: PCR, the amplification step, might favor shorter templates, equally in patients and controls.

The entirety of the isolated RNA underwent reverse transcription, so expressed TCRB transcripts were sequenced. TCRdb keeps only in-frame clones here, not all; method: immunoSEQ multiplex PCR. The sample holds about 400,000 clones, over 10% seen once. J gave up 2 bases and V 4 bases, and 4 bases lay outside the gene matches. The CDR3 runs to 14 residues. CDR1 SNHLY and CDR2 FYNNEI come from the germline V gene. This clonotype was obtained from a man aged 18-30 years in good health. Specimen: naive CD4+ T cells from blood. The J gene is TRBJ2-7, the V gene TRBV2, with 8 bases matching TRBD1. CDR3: CASSAWTGTYEQYF. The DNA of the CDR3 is TGTGCCAGCAGTGCCTGGACAGGGACCTACGAGCAGTACTTC.